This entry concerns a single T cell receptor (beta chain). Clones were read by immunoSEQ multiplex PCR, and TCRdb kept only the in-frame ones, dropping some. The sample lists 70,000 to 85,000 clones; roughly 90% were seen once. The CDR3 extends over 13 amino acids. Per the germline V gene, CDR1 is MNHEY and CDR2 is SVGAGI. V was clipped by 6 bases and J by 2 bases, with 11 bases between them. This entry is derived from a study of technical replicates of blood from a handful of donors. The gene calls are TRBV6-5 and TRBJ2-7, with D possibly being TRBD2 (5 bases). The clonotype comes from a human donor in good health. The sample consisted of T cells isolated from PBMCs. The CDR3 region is CASSSGSPYEQYF. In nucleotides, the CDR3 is TGTGCCAGCAGCAGCGGATCCCCCTACGAGCAGTACTTC.